This T cell receptor beta chain stems from a study of control samples from healthy donors and cancer patients. Profiled with immunoSEQ multiplex PCR; TCRdb holds only in-frame clones, not every one. This sample yields tens of thousands of clones, of which 65% to 85% are seen a single time; around 40% belongs to the top ten. CDR3 size: 14 residues. CDR1 is LNHDA, CDR2 SQIVND, per germline (reference sequence). V trimming: 10 bases; J trimming: 3 bases; junction bases outside the gene matches: 11. The sample comprised PBMCs. This clonotype originated in a man in his 70s with lung cancer. The rearrangement uses TRBV19 and TRBJ2-5; 7 nucleotides match TRBD1. CDR3 protein: CATARQGIEETQYF. For the CDR3, the DNA is TGTGCCACCGCAAGACAGGGAATTGAAGAGACCCAGTACTTC.